The 7 T cell receptor beta chains below were found in one sample sequenced in a study of cytomegalovirus exposure and HLA in healthy donors (dated by TCRdb to the late 2010s). The library was prepared using the immunoSEQ multiplex PCR assay. TCRdb limited this immuneACCESS table to in-frame rearrangements with V and J called. A share of clones is missing; checked studies link under half to unresolved V genes, and the rest is unexplained. The sample includes around 120,000 clones, with about 91% observed a single time. Approximately 2% of the sample goes to the ten largest clones. Sequenced: PBMCs. These receptors came from a man aged 18 to 29 in good health and CMV-seronegative.

The V call is TRBV25-1, the J call TRBJ2-1; maybe TRBD2 (5 bases). The germline gives CDR1 MGHDK, CDR2 SYGVNS. The CDR3 runs to 13 residues. Trimming cost V 6 bases and J 13 bases, with 19 bases left between them. CDR3: CASREELPAAQFF. The CDR3 region has the DNA TGTGCCAGCAGGGAGGAGTTGCCGGCCGCTCAGTTCTTC. The whole variable domain, filled in from reference TRBV25-1 and TRBJ2-1, reads EADIYQTPRYLVIGTGKKITLECSQTMGHDKMYWYQQDPGMELHLIHYSYGVNSTEKGDLSSESTVSRIRTEHFPLTLESARPSHTSQYLCASREELPAAQFFGPGTRLTVL.

The gene calls are TRBV25-1 and TRBJ2-1; 9 nucleotides align to TRBD2. There are 15 residues in the CDR3. The V gene end was trimmed by 4 bases and the J gene end by 4 bases; junction bases not matched to a gene: 5. CDR1 MGHDK and CDR2 SYGVNS come from the germline V gene. CDR3 amino acids: CASSGTSGPYNEQFF. The CDR3 nucleotides are TGTGCCAGCAGTGGCACTAGCGGGCCGTACAATGAGCAGTTCTTC.

V usage is TRBV2 and J usage is TRBJ2-3; 13 bases map to TRBD2. J was trimmed by 5 bases and V by 6 bases; bases with no gene match: 2. CDR1 and CDR2 from the germline V gene are SNHLY and FYNNEI. CDR3 length: 14 amino acids. In nucleotides, the CDR3 is TGTGCCAGCAGCGGGACTAGCGGGATAGATACGCAGTATTTT. Translation gives CASSGTSGIDTQYF.

The V gene is TRBV14, the J gene TRBJ2-7, with 10 bases identical to TRBD1. The germline V gene has CDR1 SGHDN and CDR2 FVKESK. This CDR3 spans 14 amino acids. J lost 7 bases, V lost 2 bases, and 5 bases had no gene match. The CDR3 DNA reads TGTGCCAGCAGCCAAAGACAGGGGGCGGGAGAGCAGTACTTC. The encoded protein is CASSQRQGAGEQYF.

The gene calls are TRBV7-2 and TRBJ2-5; possible D gene TRBD1, 6 bases. The CDR3 sequence is 14 residues long. Germline V gives CDR1 SGHTA, CDR2 FQGNSA. The V and J ends lost 6 bases and 2 bases respectively, with 13 bases between them. Here the CDR3 reads CASRPDRNQETQYF. The CDR3 DNA sequence: TGTGCCAGCAGACCCGACAGGAATCAAGAGACCCAGTACTTC. The variable domain in full, completed from reference TRBV7-2 and TRBJ2-5, reads GAGVSQSPSNKVTEKGKDVELRCDPISGHTALYWYRQSLGQGLEFLIYFQGNSAPDKSGLPSDRFSAERTGGSVSTLTIQRTQQEDSAVYLCASRPDRNQETQYFGPGTRLLVL.

The chain is built from TRBV28 and TRBJ1-1; 10 bases agree with TRBD1. V was pared by 6 bases and J by 5 bases, with 15 bases of the junction left unmatched. The germline V gene encodes CDR1 MDHEN and CDR2 SYDVKM. CDR3 size: 17 residues. This CDR3 is CASRTPSGDRGSTEAFF. The CDR3 bases are TGTGCCAGCAGAACCCCCTCAGGGGACAGGGGAAGTACTGAAGCTTTCTTT.

This chain links TRBV19 with TRBJ1-2, with unresolved D. The germline gives CDR1 LNHDA, CDR2 SQIVND (reference sequence). Deletions cut 5 bases from V and 3 bases from J, with 10 bases between. CDR3 length: 13 residues. Here the CDR3 reads CASSLRSYYGYTF. CDR3 in DNA: TGTGCCAGTAGTCTTCGGAGCTACTATGGCTACACCTTC. Looking up the rest from reference TRBV19 and TRBJ1-2 gives the full variable domain: DGGITQSPKYLFRKEGQNVTLSCEQNLNHDAMYWYRQDPGQGLRLIYYSQIVNDFQKGDIAEGYSVSREKKESFPLTVTSAQKNPTAFYLCASSLRSYYGYTFGSGTRLTVV.